The present TCR beta chain was sequenced within a study of shared clonotypes between healthy human individuals. Some clones are missing from TCRdb's copy, which holds only in-frame ones; the method was immunoSEQ multiplex PCR. The profile shows over a million clones, under 80% of them singletons. CDR1 and CDR2 from the germline V gene are SGHRS and YFSETQ. The length of the CDR3 is 14 residues. V gave up 3 bases and J gave up 6 bases; unmatched junction bases: 2. Sequencing was done on a sample of memory CD4+ T cells sorted from blood. Subset reported: CD45RA-negative fraction. The receptor was derived from a young man in good health. V gene TRBV5-1 combines with J gene TRBJ2-3; 12 positions agree with TRBD2. CDR3 nucleotides: TGCGCCAGCAGCTGGACTAGCGGGGTCGATACGCAGTATTTT. This sequence encodes CASSWTSGVDTQYF.